The rows below give T cell receptor beta chains drawn from one sample of a study of OX40 agonist ivuxolimab in advanced cancers. The table came from immunoSEQ multiplex PCR; TCRdb's copy has only in-frame clones and leaves some out. Found here are tens of thousands of clones, 85% to 95% of them singletons; the top ten hold more than 10%. The source was CD4+ or CD8+ T cells sorted from blood, collected in a trial of the OX40 agonist ivuxolimab. These receptor sequences come from an adult with an advanced solid tumor such as melanoma, head and neck, liver or kidney cancer. CDR3s leave out the opening cysteine and the closing phenylalanine or tryptophan. Each record gives: D gene, V gene, CDR3 protein. The D gene is left open where the match is weak.

NA,TRBV4-1,ASSQVYTFTGELF
NA,TRBV2,ASSEQGGYGYT
NA,TRBV27,ASSLQGRGGSTDTQY
NA,TRBV19,ASTPGRSSYNEQF
TRBD1,TRBV7-8,ASSWLELDREFGSPLH
NA,TRBV19,ATSGQAGELF
TRBD2,TRBV19,ASSKSMSSGPREQY
TRBD1,TRBV28,ASSTPTYSGTATGELF
NA,TRBV10-3,AISEFGGTNEKLF
NA,TRBV28,ASSLGLKETQY
TRBD1,TRBV2,ASGQGVGQY
NA,TRBV11-2,ASSLILGETQY
TRBD2,TRBV2,ASSERTSGYNEQF
NA,TRBV19,ASSIAGTGELF
NA,TRBV5-5,ASSFSGTPNYGYT
TRBD1,TRBV19,ASSPGQGYGYT
TRBD2,TRBV11-2,ASSLGWTSGTDTQY
TRBD1,TRBV9,ASSASGGTIGYNEQF
TRBD1,TRBV5-8,ASSDGTGGTQY
NA,TRBV6-5,ASSYAGDTGELF
TRBD1,TRBV28,ASSPQGVGNQPQH
TRBD2,TRBV9,ASSVEAGGAETQY
TRBD2,TRBV7-9,ASSLAGSSSNEQF
TRBD2,TRBV28,ASSDASGRLGTDTQY
TRBD2,TRBV9,ASSTQGSGGETQY
NA,TRBV9,ASSVEGGYGYT
NA,TRBV30,AGRGGVGSNQPQH
NA,TRBV7-8,ASSPGALQETQY
NA,TRBV5-6,ASSHTTRYNEQF
NA,TRBV7-3,ASSLTCRWAKNIQY
TRBD2,TRBV7-3,ASTQPGLAGVGGTGELF
NA,TRBV11-3,ASSLVGTHNEQF
TRBD2,TRBV9,ASSIGLAKHEQF
NA,TRBV27,ASSLTGRSSSYNSPLH
TRBD1,TRBV9,ASSVGGDRVMNTEAF
NA,TRBV19,ASSIALAGYEQY
NA,TRBV11-2,ASSLVGVGEAF
TRBD2,TRBV13,ASRHSGISGETQY